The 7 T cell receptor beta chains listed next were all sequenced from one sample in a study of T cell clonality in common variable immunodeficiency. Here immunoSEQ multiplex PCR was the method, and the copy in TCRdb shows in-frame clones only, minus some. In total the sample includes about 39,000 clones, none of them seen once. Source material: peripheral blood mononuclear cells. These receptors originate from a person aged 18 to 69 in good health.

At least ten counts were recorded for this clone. The sequenced CDR3 bases are TGTGCCAGCAGCTTAGGTCAGGGGACAGGGGAAGGC. Protein sequence: CASSLGQGTGEG. The full CDR3 sequence reads CASSLGQGTGEGYTF. The rearrangement joins TRBV7-2 to TRBJ1-2; 10 nucleotides agree with TRBD1. The CDR3 end lies 3 residues beyond the end of the read and is filled in from the germline J gene. Per the germline V gene, CDR1 is SGHTA and CDR2 is FQGNSA. This CDR3 has 15 amino acids.

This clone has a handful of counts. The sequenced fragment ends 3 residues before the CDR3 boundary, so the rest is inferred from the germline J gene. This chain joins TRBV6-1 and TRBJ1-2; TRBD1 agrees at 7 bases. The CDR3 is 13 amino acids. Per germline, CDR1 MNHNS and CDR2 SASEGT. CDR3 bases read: TGTGCCAGCAGTGTCAGGGGGAACGTCGAC. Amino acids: CASSVRGNVD. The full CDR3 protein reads CASSVRGNVDYTF.

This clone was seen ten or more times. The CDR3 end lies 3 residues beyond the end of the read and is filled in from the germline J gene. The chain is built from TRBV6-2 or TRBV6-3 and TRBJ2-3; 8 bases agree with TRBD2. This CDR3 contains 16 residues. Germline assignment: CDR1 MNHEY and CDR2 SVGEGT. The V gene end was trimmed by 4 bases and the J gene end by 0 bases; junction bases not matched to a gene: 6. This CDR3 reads CASSWISGMSTDTQYF. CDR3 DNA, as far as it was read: TGTGCCAGCAGTTGGATTAGCGGGATGAGCACAGATACG.

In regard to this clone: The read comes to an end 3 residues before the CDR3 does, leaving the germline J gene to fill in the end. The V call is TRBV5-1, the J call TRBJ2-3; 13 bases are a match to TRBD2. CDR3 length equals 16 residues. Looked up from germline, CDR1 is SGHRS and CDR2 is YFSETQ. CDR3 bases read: TGCGCCAGCAGCGACGGACTAGCGGGAGTTTGGGAGACG. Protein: CASSDGLAGVWET. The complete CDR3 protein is CASSDGLAGVWETQYF.

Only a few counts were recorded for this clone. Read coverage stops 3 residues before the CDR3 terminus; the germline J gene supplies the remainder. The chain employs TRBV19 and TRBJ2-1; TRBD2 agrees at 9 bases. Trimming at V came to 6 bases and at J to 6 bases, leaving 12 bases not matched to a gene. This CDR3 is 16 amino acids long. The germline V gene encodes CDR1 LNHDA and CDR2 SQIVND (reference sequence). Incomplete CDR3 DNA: TGTGCCAGTAGGGCCCCCGGGCTAGCGGGGTCCAATGAG. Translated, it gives CASRAPGLAGSNE. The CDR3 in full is CASRAPGLAGSNEQFF.

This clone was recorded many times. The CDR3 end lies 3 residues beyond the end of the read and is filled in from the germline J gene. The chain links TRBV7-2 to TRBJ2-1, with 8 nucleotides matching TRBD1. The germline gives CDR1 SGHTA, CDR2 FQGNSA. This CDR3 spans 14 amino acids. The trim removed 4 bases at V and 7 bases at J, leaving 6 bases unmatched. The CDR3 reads CASSYHTGGNEQFF. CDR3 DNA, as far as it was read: TGTGCCAGCAGCTATCATACAGGGGGTAATGAG.

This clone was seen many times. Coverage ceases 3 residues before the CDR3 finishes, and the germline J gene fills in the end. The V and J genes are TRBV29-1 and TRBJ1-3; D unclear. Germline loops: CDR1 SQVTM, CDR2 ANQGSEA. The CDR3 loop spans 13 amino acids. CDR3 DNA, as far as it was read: TGCAGTGCTCGACTTTTGTCTGGAAACACC. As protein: CSARLLSGNT. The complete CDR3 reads CSARLLSGNTIYF. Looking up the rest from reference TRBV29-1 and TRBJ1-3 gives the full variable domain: SAVISQKPSRDICQRGTSLTIQCQVDSQVTMMFWYRQQPGQSLTLIATANQGSEATYESGFVIDKFPISRPNLTFSTLTVSNMSPEDSSIYLCSARLLSGNTIYFGEGSWLTVV.